This T cell receptor (beta chain) emerged from a study of T cell responses to AZD1222 COVID-19 vaccine (dated by TCRdb to the early 2020s). Background for the entire study: TCR sequencing covered 230 to 250 trial participants: approximately 200 given two doses of AZD1222 and 26 given two doses of MenACWY control vaccine. Trial participants were enrolled by age into 18-55, 56-69 and 70-plus year subgroups, with around 150, 28 and 57 TCR-sequenced participants respectively. Study-wide findings and limitations: Reportedly, close to half of the unique spike-specific TCRs recognized epitopes lying outside the regions that are mutated in the B.1.351 and B.1.1.7 variants. CD4 TCRs associated with the vaccine covered the entire spike protein, and the dominant responses were in regions 160-218 and 743-854. Conclusions about previously exposed vaccinees are limited, since just six or seven AZD1222 recipients were seropositive for SARS-CoV-2 at baseline. Participants were mostly white British, with more females than males. The authors suggested clonal diversity may have been underestimated. The 56-69-year group was small, and its depth increase did not reach significance, likely because of low power. A significant rise in spike-specific TCR breadth and depth was observed after two AZD1222 doses relative to day 0 and relative to MenACWY recipients. Because no samples from the day 14 peak response were available, repertoires could be characterized only after the peak T cell response.

CDR1 LGHDT and CDR2 YNNKEL are derived from the germline V gene (reference sequence). Taken from cysteine to phenylalanine, the CDR3 has 16 residues. The read is trimmed to its CDR3 DNA, 48 bases read in frame from base 1. At the junction V is shortened by 3 bases and J by 3 bases, with 17 bases in between. This clone came up a few times. Its target antigen remains unknown. No clone much larger than this one lies a single base away; base qualities are absent. The CDR3 regions of human TCRbeta chains were subjected to immunosequencing. The authors' analysis ran thus. TCRs in the repertoires were compared against a reference library of SARS-CoV-2-specific TCRs that had been generated with the MIRA antigen-specificity platform. Breadth meant the fraction of unique TCRs that were SARS-CoV-2-associated, whereas depth meant the fraction of total T cells that were SARS-CoV-2-associated. Using the MIRA data, each spike-specific TCR was assigned both to the spike region to which the TCR was reactive and to a CD4 or CD8 class. Log10-transformed breadth and depth values were compared by one-way ANOVA with Sidak's multiple comparisons tests. TCRdb took this table from immuneACCESS and kept in-frame rearrangements with V and J called. Such tables lack part of the clones; where checked against another copy, unresolved V genes explain under half of the gap, and the rest is unexplained. The V and J calls and the clone size are those of that table, but D and trimming were determined from the DNA. Within this sample are 100,000 to 150,000 clones, with around 83% of them counted one time only. About 4.4% of the sample rests with the top ten.

Taken with the paper, the label for time point translates to: about 28 days (+/-7) after the second vaccine dose. Because spike-specific TCR depth and breadth did not differ between the two schedules, AZD1222 recipients who got a second dose at roughly 4 weeks were pooled with those who got a second dose at roughly 12 weeks. Vaccinee samples were obtained from the UK trials COV001 and COV002, which included a single-blind randomized controlled phase 2/3 trial of AZD1222 (ChAdOx1 nCoV-19) in healthy adults. Trial participant PBMC samples were collected at day 0 and day 28 after the second dose for TCRbeta chain sequencing.

The sequences come from peripheral blood, collected 28 days after the second AZD1222 dose. This chain is built from TRBV3-1 (or the pseudogene TRBV3-2) and TRBJ1-2; the D segment could be TRBD1, given 5 matching bases. The receptor was isolated from an adult who received the AZD1222 COVID-19 vaccine. The nucleotide sequence reads TGTGCCAGCAGCCATTCCGACAAGGGGCTCCACTATGGCTACACCTTC. It translates as CASSHSDKGLHYGYTF.